This T cell receptor (beta chain) came from a study of shared clonotypes between healthy human individuals. The CDR3 totals 11 residues. Germline lookup yields CDR1 SQVTM and CDR2 ANQGSEA. Trimming took 8 bases from V and 4 from J; bases not matched to a gene: 4. Whole-study results and caveats: In a handful of donors, around 4.5% of naive CD4 clonotypes appeared in common. Generation probability values for non-shared clonotypes were lower than those for clonotypes shared by all four donors.

Sequencing was performed with immunoSEQ multiplex PCR; in TCRdb, only in-frame clones are kept and a portion is missing. The table shows approximately 700,000 clones, with 55% to 85% occurring only once. In the CD4+ fraction, cells were divided into CD45RA+ naive and CD45RA-negative memory subsets. Notes on this clone: Its antigen is as yet unknown.

The sample consisted of memory CD4+ T cells sorted from blood. Stated subset: CD45RA-negative fraction. The TCR sequence derives from a woman aged 25 to 45 in good health. V usage is TRBV29-1 and J usage is TRBJ2-5; 7 nucleotides agree with TRBD1. CDR3 in amino acids: CSTGDLETQYF. In DNA form, the CDR3 reads TGCAGCACAGGGGATTTAGAGACCCAGTACTTC.